Given below is one T cell receptor (beta chain) in context. Its antigen remains unknown. The CDR3 is 14 residues long. Trimming stripped 6 bases from V and 5 bases from J, with 15 bases between. CDR1 is MGHDK, CDR2 SYGVNS, per germline. Each CDR3 protein gets one entry after TCRdb re-called the RT-PCR reads with MiXCR. Here the sample spans 500,000 to 600,000 distinct CDR3 sequences, approximately 10% being singletons. This sample is part of a study of response to subunit inactivated influenza vaccine. Study-wide points: Each seasonal influenza vaccination recruits few new T cells, the authors suggested.

These data are also associated with another study on T cells expressing NK-cell markers. This second study notes: Beta-chain TCR cDNA was generated via 5'RACE template switching with UMIs. Sorted CD3+CD56+NKG2C+, CD3+CD56+NKG2C- and CD3+CD56-NKG2C+ T cells provided the TCR beta repertoires. Most of the eight sequenced donors tested HCMV-seropositive; one tested seronegative. Restricting sorting to alpha-beta TCR T cells was achieved in several experiments by an anti-gamma-delta TCR antibody.

Here the sequenced sample was PBMCs from blood, taken on the day of vaccination. The receptor was derived from a man aged 50 to 60 who received an inactivated influenza vaccine. The chain has TRBV25-1 and TRBJ2-3, with D perhaps TRBD2 (5 bases). The CDR3 loop is CASRRGPEEDTQYF. DNA for the CDR3: TGTGCCAGCAGGAGAGGACCGGAGGAAGATACGCAGTATTTT.